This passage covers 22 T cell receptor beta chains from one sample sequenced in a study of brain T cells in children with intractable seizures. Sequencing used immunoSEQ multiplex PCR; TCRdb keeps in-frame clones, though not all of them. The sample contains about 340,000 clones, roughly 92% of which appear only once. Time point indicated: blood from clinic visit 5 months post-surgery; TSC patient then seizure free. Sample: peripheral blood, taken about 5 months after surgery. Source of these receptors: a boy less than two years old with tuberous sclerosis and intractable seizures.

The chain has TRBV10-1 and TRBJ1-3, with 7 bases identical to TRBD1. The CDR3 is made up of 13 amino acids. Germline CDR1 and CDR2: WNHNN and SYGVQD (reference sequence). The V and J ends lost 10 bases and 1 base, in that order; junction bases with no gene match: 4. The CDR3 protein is CATRGSSGNTIYF. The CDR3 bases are TGCGCCACCAGGGGGTCATCTGGAAACACCATATATTTT.

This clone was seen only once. The CDR3 loop reads CASSSLAGGSYEQYF. The CDR3 DNA reads as TGTGCCAGCAGCTCACTAGCGGGAGGCTCCTACGAGCAGTACTTC. The V call is TRBV9, the J call TRBJ2-7, with TRBD2 identical over 12 bases. V shed 4 bases, J shed 0 bases, and the junction held 2 bases outside the gene matches. The germline CDR1 and CDR2 sequences are SGDLS and YYNGEE. The CDR3 is 15 residues long.

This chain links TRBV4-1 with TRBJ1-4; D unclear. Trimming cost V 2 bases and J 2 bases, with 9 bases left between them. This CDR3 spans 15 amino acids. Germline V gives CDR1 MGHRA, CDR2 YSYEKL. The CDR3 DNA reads TGCGCCAGCAGCCAATTGGAGGGTACTAATGAAAAACTGTTTTTT. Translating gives CASSQLEGTNEKLFF.

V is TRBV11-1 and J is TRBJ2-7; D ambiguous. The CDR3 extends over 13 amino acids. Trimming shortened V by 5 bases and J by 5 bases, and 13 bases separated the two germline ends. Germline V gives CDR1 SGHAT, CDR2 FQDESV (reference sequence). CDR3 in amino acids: CASSRFDPHEQYF. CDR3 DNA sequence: TGTGCCAGCAGCCGCTTTGACCCCCACGAGCAGTACTTC. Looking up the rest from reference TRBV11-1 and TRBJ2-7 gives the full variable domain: EAEVAQSPRYKITEKSQAVAFWCDPISGHATLYWYRQILGQGPELLVQFQDESVVDDSQLPKDRFSAERLKGVDSTLKIQPAELGDSAMYLCASSRFDPHEQYFGPGTRLTVT.

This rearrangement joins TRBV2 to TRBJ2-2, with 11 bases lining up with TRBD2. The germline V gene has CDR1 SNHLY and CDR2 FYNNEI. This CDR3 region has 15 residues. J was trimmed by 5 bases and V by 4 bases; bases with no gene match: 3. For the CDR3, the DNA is TGTGCCAGCAGTGTACTAGCGGGAGAGACCGGGGAGCTGTTTTTT. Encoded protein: CASSVLAGETGELFF.

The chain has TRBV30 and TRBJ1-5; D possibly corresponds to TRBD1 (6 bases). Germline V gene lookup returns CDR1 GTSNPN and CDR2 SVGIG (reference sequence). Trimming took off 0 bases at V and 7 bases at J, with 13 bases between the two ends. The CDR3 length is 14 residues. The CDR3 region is CAWSVQGFGQPQHF. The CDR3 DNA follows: TGTGCCTGGAGTGTTCAGGGGTTCGGACAGCCCCAGCATTTT.

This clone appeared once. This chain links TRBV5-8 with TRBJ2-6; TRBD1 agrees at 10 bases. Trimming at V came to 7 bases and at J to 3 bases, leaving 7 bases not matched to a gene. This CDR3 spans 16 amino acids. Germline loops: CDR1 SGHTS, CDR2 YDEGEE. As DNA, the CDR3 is TGTGCCAGCGGTTGGACAGGGGGTAGTGGGGCCAACGTCCTGACTTTC. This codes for CASGWTGGSGANVLTF.

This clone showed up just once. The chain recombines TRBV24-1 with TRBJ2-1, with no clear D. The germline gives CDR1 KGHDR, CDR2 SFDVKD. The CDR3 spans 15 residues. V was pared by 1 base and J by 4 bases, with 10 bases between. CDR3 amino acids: CATSDLFNGYNEQFF. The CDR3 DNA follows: TGTGCCACCAGTGATTTATTCAACGGATACAATGAGCAGTTCTTC.

The CDR3 protein is CASSAGQGVKSSYEQYF. For the CDR3, the DNA is TGTGCCAGCAGTGCGGGACAGGGGGTTAAGAGCTCCTACGAGCAGTACTTC. The V call is TRBV6-1, the J call TRBJ2-7; TRBD1 agrees at 11 bases. The trim removed 4 bases at V and 0 bases at J, leaving 8 bases unmatched. Germline CDR1 MNHNS, CDR2 SASEGT. The CDR3 loop spans 17 amino acids.

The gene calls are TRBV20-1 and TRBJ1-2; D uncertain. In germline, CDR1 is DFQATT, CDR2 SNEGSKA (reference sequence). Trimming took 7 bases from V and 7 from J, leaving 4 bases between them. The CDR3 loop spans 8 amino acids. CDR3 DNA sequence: TGCAGTGTGTCTGGCTACACCTTC. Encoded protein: CSVSGYTF.

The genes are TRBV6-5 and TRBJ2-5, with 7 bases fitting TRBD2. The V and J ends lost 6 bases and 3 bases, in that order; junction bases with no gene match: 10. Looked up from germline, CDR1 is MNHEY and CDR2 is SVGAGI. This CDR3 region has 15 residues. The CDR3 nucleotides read TGTGCCAGCAGGGGGGTGAGAAGCGGGAAAGAGACCCAGTACTTC. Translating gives CASRGVRSGKETQYF.

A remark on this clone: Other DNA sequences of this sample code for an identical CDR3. This chain's CDR3 is CASSINANTEAFF. CDR3 DNA: TGTGCCAGTAGTATAAATGCGAACACTGAAGCTTTCTTT. The gene calls are TRBV19 and TRBJ1-1, with D unclear. Germline V CDR1 and CDR2: LNHDA, SQIVND (reference sequence). V lost 2 bases to trimming and J lost 1 base, with 5 bases between them. The CDR3 totals 13 residues.

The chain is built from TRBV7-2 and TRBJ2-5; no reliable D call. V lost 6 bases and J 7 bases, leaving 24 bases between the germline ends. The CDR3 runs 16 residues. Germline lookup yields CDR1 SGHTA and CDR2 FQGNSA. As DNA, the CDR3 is TGTGCCAGCAGAATAAAGGGCCCTGGTATTCGCGGGACCCAGTACTTC. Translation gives CASRIKGPGIRGTQYF.

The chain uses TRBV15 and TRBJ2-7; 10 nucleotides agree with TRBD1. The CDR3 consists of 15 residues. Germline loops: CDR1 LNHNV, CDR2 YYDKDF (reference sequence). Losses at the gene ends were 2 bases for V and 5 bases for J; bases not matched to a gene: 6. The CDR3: CATSRPRTGGNEQYF. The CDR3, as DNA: TGTGCCACCAGCAGACCTCGGACAGGGGGGAACGAGCAGTACTTC.

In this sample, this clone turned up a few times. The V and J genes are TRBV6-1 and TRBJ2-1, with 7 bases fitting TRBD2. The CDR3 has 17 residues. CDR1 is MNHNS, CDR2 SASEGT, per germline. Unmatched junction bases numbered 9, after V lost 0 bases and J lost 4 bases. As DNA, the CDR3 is TGTGCCAGCAGTGAAGCCCTGACTAGCTTCCCATACAATGAGCAGTTCTTC. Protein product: CASSEALTSFPYNEQFF.

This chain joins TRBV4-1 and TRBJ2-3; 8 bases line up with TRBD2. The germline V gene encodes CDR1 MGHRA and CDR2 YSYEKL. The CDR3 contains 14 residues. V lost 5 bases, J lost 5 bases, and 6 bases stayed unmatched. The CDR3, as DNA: TGCGCCAGCAGCGCAGCGGGAGTCGAAGATACGCAGTATTTT. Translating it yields CASSAAGVEDTQYF.

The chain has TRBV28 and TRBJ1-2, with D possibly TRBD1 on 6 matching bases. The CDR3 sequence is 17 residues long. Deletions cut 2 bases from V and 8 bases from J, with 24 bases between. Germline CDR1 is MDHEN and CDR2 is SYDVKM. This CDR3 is CASSLLGGDTSQGGYTF. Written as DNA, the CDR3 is TGTGCCAGCAGTTTACTGGGTGGGGACACCTCACAAGGGGGCTACACCTTC.

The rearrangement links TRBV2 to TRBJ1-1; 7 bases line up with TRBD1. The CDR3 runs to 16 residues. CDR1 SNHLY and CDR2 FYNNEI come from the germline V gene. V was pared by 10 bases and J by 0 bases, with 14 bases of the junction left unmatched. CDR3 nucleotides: TGTGCCAACGAAGACTTACCGGGACAGATGAACACTGAAGCTTTCTTT. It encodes CANEDLPGQMNTEAFF.

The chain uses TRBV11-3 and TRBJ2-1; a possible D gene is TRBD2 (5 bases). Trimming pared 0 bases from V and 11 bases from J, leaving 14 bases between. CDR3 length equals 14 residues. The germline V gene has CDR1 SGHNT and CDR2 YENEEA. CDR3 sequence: CASSLDSTSLKQFF. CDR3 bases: TGTGCCAGCAGCTTAGACTCTACTAGTTTAAAGCAGTTCTTC.

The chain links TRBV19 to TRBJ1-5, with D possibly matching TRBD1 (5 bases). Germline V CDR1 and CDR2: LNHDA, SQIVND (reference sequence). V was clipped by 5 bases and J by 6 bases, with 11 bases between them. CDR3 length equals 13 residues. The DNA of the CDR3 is TGTGCCAGTAGTCCTGGGGGACCTCAGCCCCAGCATTTT. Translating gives CASSPGGPQPQHF.

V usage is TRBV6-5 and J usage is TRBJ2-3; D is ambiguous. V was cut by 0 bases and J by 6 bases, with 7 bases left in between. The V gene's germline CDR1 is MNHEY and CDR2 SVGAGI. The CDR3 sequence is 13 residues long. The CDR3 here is CASSYSYGDTQYF. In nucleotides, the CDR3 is TGTGCCAGCAGTTACTCCTACGGGGATACGCAGTATTTT.

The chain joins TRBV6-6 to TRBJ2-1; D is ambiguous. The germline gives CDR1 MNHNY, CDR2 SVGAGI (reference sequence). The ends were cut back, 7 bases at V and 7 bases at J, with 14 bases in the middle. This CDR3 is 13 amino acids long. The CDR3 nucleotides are TGTGCCAGCACCGGTGAAGTCGTGAATGAGCAGTTCTTC. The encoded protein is CASTGEVVNEQFF.